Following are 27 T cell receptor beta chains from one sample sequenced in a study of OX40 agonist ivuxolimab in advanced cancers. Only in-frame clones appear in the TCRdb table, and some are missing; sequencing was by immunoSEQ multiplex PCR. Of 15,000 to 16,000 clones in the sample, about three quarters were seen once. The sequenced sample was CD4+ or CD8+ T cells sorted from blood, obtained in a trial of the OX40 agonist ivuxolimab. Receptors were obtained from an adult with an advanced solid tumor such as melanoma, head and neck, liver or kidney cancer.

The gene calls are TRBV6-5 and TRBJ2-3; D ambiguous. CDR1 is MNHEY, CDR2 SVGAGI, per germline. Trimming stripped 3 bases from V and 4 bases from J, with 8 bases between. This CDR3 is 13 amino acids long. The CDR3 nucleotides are TGTGCCAGCAGTTATCATGTTGCAGATACGCAGTATTTT. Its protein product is CASSYHVADTQYF.

The CDR3 DNA is TGTGCCAGCAGATTAGGCTATGGCTACACCTTC. Its translation: CASRLGYGYTF. The chain links TRBV28 to TRBJ1-2; D remains ambiguous. The CDR3 length is 11 residues. CDR1 and CDR2 (germline): MDHEN, SYDVKM. Trimming cost V 6 bases and J 4 bases, with 6 bases left between them.

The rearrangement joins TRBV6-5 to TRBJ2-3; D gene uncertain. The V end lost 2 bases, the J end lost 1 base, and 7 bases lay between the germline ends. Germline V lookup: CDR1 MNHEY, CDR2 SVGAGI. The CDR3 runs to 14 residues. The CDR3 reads CASSYSPGTDTQYF. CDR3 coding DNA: TGTGCCAGCAGTTACAGTCCAGGCACAGATACGCAGTATTTT.

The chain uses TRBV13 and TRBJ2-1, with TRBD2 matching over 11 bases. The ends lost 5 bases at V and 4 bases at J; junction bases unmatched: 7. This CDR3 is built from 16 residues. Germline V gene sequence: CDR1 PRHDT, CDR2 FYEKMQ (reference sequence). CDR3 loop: CASSLRLAGYYNEQFF. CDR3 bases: TGTGCCAGCAGCCTACGACTAGCGGGGTATTACAATGAGCAGTTCTTC.

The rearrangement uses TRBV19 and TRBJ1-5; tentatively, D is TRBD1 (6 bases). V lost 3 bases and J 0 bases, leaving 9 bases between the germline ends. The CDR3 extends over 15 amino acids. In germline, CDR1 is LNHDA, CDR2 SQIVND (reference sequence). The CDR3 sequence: CASSIRTDSNQPQHF. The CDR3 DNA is TGTGCCAGTAGTATCCGGACAGATAGCAATCAGCCCCAGCATTTT.

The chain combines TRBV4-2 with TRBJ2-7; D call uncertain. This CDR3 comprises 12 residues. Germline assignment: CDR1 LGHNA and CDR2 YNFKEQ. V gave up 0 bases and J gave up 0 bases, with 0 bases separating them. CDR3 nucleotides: TGTGCCAGCAGCCAAGACTCCTACGAGCAGTACTTC. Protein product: CASSQDSYEQYF.

The CDR3: CASSRGDRFSFGQYF. In nucleotides, the CDR3 is TGTGCCAGCAGCCGAGGTGACAGATTTTCCTTTGGGCAGTACTTC. The genes are TRBV27 and TRBJ2-7; D possibly corresponds to TRBD1 (5 bases). Germline V CDR1 and CDR2: MNHEY, SMNVEV (reference sequence). The V gene lost 6 bases and the J gene lost 9 bases, with 24 bases spanning the gap. The CDR3 runs to 15 residues.

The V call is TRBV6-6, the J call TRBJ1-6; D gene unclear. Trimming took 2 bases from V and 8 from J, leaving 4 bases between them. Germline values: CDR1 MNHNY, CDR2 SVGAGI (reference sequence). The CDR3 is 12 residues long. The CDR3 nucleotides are TGTGCCAGCAGTTACCAGTATTCACCCCTCCACTTT. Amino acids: CASSYQYSPLHF.

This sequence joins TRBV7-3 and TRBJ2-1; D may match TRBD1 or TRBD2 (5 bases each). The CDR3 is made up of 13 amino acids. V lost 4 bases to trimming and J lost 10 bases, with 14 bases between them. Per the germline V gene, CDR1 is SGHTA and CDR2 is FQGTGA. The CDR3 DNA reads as TGTGCCAGCAGCTCGGGACGGGCGGGCGAGCAGTTCTTC. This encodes CASSSGRAGEQFF. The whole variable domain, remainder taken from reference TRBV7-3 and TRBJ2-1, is GAGVSQTPSNKVTEKGKYVELRCDPISGHTALYWYRQSLGQGPEFLIYFQGTGAADDSGLPNDRFFAVRPEGSVSTLKIQRTERGDSAVYLCASSSGRAGEQFFGPGTRLTVL.

The CDR3 nucleotides are TGTGCCAGCAGCCCCCGGACAGGGGGGGAAACTAATGAAAAACTGTTTTTT. This codes for CASSPRTGGETNEKLFF. This chain links TRBV7-2 with TRBJ1-4; TRBD1 matches at 10 bases. Unmatched junction bases numbered 7, after V lost 5 bases and J lost 1 base. CDR1 SGHTA and CDR2 FQGNSA come from the germline V gene. The CDR3 spans 17 residues.

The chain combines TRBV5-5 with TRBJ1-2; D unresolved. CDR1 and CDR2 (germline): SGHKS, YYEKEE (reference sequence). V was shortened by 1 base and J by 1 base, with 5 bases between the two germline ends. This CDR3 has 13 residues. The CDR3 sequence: CASSLSLNYGYTF. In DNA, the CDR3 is TGTGCCAGCAGCTTGTCGCTTAACTATGGCTACACCTTC.

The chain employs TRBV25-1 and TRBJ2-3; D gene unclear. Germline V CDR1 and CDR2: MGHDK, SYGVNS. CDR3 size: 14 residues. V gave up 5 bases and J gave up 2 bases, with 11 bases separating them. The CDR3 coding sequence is TGTGCCAGCAGTAGAGAACGAGTCACAGATACGCAGTATTTT. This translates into CASSRERVTDTQYF.

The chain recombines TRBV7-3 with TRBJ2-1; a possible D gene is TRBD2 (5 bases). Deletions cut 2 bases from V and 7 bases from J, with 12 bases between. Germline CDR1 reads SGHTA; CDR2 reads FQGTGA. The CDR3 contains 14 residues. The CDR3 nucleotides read TGTGCCAGCAGCTTACTTCCGCGGGCTAATGAGCAGTTCTTC. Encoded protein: CASSLLPRANEQFF. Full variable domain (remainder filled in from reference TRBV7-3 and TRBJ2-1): GAGVSQTPSNKVTEKGKYVELRCDPISGHTALYWYRQSLGQGPEFLIYFQGTGAADDSGLPNDRFFAVRPEGSVSTLKIQRTERGDSAVYLCASSLLPRANEQFFGPGTRLTVL.

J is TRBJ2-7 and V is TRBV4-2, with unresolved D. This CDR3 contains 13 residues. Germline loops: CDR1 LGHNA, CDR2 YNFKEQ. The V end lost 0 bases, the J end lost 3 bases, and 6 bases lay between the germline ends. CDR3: CASSQERNYEQYF. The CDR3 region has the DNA TGTGCCAGCAGCCAAGAAAGGAACTACGAGCAGTACTTC.

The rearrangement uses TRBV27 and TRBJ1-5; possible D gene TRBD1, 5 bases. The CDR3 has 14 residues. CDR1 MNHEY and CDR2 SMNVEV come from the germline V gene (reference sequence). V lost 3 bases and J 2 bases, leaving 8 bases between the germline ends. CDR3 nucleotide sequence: TGTGCCAGCAGTTTCATGGGGGGCAATCAGCCCCAGCATTTT. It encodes CASSFMGGNQPQHF.

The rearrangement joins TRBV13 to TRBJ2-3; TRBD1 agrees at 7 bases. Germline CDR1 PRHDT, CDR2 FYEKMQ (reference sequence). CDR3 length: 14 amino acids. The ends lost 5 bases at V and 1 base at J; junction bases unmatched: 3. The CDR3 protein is CASSPQGGTDTQYF. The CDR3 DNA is TGTGCCAGCAGCCCCCAGGGGGGCACAGATACGCAGTATTTT.

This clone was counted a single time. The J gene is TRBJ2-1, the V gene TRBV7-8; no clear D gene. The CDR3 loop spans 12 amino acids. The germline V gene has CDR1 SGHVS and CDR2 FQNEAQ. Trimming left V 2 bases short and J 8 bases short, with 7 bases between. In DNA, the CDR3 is TGTGCCAGCAGCTTACGATCAGATGAGCAGTTCTTC. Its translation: CASSLRSDEQFF. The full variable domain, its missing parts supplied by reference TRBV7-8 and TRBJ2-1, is GAGVSQSPRYKVAKRGQDVALRCDPISGHVSLFWYQQALGQGPEFLTYFQNEAQLDKSGLPSDRFFAERPEGSVSTLKIQRTQQEDSAVYLCASSLRSDEQFFGPGTRLTVL.

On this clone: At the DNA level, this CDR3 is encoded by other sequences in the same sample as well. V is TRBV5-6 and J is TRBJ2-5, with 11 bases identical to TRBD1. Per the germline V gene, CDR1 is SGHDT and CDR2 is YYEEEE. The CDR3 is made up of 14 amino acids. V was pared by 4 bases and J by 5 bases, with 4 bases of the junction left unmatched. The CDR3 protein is CASSRTGGRETQYF. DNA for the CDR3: TGTGCCAGCAGCCGGACAGGGGGCCGGGAGACCCAGTACTTC.

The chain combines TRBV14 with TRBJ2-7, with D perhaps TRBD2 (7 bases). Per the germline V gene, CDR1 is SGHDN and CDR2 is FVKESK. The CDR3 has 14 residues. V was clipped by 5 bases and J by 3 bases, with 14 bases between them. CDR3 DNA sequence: TGTGCCAGCAGCGCGGGCGGGGGCCTCTACGAGCAGTACTTC. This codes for CASSAGGGLYEQYF.

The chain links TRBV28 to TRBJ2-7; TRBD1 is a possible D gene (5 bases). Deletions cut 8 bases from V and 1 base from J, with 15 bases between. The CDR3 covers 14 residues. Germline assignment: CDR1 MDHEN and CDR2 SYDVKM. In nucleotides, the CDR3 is TGTGCCAGCGGAAGGGGATCCATTTCCTACGAGCAGTACTTC. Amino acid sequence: CASGRGSISYEQYF.

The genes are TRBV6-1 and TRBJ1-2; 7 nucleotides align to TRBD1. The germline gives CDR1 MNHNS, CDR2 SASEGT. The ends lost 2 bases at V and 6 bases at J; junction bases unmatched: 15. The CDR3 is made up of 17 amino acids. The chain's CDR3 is CASSENSFGTVGHGYTF. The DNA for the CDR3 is TGTGCCAGCAGTGAAAATAGTTTCGGGACAGTGGGTCATGGCTACACCTTC.

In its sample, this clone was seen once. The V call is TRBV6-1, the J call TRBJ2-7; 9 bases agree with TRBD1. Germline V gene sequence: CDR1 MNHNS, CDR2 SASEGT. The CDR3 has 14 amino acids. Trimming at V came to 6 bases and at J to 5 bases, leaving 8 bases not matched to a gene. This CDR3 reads CASRSHRGRDEQYF. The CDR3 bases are TGTGCCAGCAGGAGCCACAGGGGGCGCGACGAGCAGTACTTC.

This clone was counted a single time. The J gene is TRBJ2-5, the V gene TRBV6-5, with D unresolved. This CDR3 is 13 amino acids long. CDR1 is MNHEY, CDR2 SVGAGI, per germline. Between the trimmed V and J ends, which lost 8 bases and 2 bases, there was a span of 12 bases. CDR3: CASRWVSQETQYF. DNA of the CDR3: TGTGCCAGCCGTTGGGTCTCTCAAGAGACCCAGTACTTC.

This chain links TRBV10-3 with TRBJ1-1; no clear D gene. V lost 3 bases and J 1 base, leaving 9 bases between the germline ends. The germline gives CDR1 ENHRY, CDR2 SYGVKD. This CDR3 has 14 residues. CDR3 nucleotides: TGTGCCATCAGTGAAATTGGTGGGAACACTGAAGCTTTCTTT. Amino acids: CAISEIGGNTEAFF.

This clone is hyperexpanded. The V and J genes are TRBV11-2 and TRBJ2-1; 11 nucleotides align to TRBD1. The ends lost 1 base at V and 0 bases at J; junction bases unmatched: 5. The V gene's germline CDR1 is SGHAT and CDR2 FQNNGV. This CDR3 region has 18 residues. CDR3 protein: CASSLVFGTGGSYNEQFF. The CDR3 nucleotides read TGTGCCAGCAGCTTAGTCTTCGGGACAGGGGGCTCCTACAATGAGCAGTTCTTC. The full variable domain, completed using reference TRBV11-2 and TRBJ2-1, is EAGVAQSPRYKIIEKRQSVAFWCNPISGHATLYWYQQILGQGPKLLIQFQNNGVVDDSQLPKDRFSAERLKGVDSTLKIQPAKLEDSAVYLCASSLVFGTGGSYNEQFFGPGTRLTVL.

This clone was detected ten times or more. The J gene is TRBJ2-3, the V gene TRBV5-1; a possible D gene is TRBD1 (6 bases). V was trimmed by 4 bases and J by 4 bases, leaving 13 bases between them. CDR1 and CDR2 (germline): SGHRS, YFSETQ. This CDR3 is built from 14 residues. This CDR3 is CASSRSRGSDTQYF. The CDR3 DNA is TGCGCCAGCAGCAGAAGCAGGGGCTCAGATACGCAGTATTTT.

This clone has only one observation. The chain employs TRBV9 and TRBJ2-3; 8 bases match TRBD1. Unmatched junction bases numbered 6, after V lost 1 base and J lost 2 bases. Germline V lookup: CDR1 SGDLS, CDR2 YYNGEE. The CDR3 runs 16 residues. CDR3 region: CASSVQTGGYTDTQYF. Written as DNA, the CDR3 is TGTGCCAGCAGCGTACAAACAGGGGGGTACACAGATACGCAGTATTTT.